The following is a T cell receptor (beta chain) sequence with its context. What it binds is not known. V gave up 2 bases and J gave up 0 bases, with 11 bases separating them. Per the germline V gene, CDR1 is MDHEN and CDR2 is SYDVKM. The CDR3 runs 16 residues. These data originate in a study of T-cell reconstitution after alpha-beta-depleted transplantation in children. The library targeted TCRbeta and was prepared with unique molecular identifiers. TCRdb re-called the PCR reads with MiXCR, one entry per CDR3 protein. The sample has 400,000 to 550,000 distinct CDR3 sequences; 10% to 13% are singletons. Regarding the study as a whole: After transplant, at about two months, alpha-beta T cells were reportedly derived from several hundred expanded graft clones.

The gene calls are TRBV28 and TRBJ1-3; D is unclear. The sample consisted of PBMCs, taken before TCRalphabeta/CD19-depleted stem cell transplant. This TCR came from a child aged 2-15 years with inherited bone marrow failure, due to receive a stem cell transplant. The CDR3 DNA reads TGTGCCAGCAGTTTACTCCGCACAACCTCTGGAAACACCATATATTTT. Its translation is CASSLLRTTSGNTIYF.